These T cell receptor beta chains were read from a single sample in a study of blood T cells in healthy people across ages. One entry per CDR3 protein, called by TCRdb with MiXCR from the 5' RACE reads. The sample has 700,000 to 800,000 distinct CDR3 sequences, approximately 43% seen once. Sequencing input: blood. The receptors were gathered from a woman aged 60 to 75 in good health. Both conserved end residues are part of each CDR3. Each record gives: J gene, D gene, V gene, clone size, CDR3 protein, CDR3 DNA. A D gene is named only where the DNA matches it firmly. The listing skips clone size in some rows; elsewhere it reads once, few, many or a size class.

>TRBJ2-5|.|TRBV5-4|.
CASSWDSGTQYF
TGTGCCAGCAGCTGGGACTCGGGGACCCAGTACTTC
>TRBJ2-5|TRBD2|TRBV11-2|once
CASSLLAGGRAETQYF
TGTGCCAGCAGCTTACTAGCGGGAGGACGGGCAGAGACCCAGTACTTC
>TRBJ2-5|.|TRBV25-1|.
CASSVGNQETQYF
TGTGCCAGCAGTGTGGGGAACCAAGAGACCCAGTACTTC
>TRBJ2-5|.|TRBV20-1|few
CSADPFRINEQYF
TGCAGTGCCGACCCTTTTCGAATCAATGAGCAGTACTTC
>TRBJ2-7|.|TRBV29-1|once
CSVEAQRSPYEQYF
TGCAGCGTTGAAGCCCAGAGATCACCCTACGAGCAGTACTTC
>TRBJ2-1|TRBD2|TRBV6-5|.
CASRHPSGRTNEQFF
TGTGCCAGCAGGCACCCTAGCGGGAGAACTAATGAGCAGTTCTTC
>TRBJ2-7|.|TRBV25-1|many
CASSEYTYEQYF
TGTGCCAGCAGTGAATATACCTACGAGCAGTACTTC
>TRBJ2-3|TRBD2|TRBV29-1|many
CSAERLAYTDTQYF
TGCAGCGCCGAGAGACTAGCTTATACAGATACGCAGTATTTT
>TRBJ1-2|.|TRBV9|few
CASSALGTANYGYTF
TGTGCCAGCAGCGCCCTGGGAACAGCTAATTATGGCTACACCTTC
>TRBJ1-2|TRBD1|TRBV6-2/TRBV6-3|.
CASSARTGGIDWGYGYTF
TGTGCCAGCAGTGCGCGCACAGGGGGCATCGATTGGGGGTATGGCTACACCTTC
>TRBJ2-1|.|TRBV20-1|once
CSASLADNEQFF
TGCAGTGCTAGTTTAGCGGACAATGAGCAGTTCTTC
>TRBJ2-7|.|TRBV5-1|.
CASSFDSGPYEQYF
TGCGCCAGCAGCTTCGATAGCGGTCCCTACGAGCAGTACTTC
>TRBJ1-5|TRBD1|TRBV28|.
CASSSGQGNWQPQHF
TGTGCCAGCAGTTCCGGACAGGGGAATTGGCAGCCCCAGCATTTT
>TRBJ2-1|TRBD2|TRBV6-2/TRBV6-3|few
CASSYSTSGRASEQFF
TGTGCCAGCAGTTACTCAACTAGCGGGAGGGCCAGCGAGCAGTTCTTC
>TRBJ2-1|TRBD2|TRBV7-3|.
CAGSLSGSSYNEQFF
TGTGCCGGCAGCCTTAGCGGGAGCTCCTACAATGAGCAGTTCTTC
>TRBJ2-7|.|TRBV4-3|.
CASSQDLRGTSHEQYF
TGCGCCAGCAGCCAAGATTTGCGGGGAACGTCCCACGAGCAGTACTTC